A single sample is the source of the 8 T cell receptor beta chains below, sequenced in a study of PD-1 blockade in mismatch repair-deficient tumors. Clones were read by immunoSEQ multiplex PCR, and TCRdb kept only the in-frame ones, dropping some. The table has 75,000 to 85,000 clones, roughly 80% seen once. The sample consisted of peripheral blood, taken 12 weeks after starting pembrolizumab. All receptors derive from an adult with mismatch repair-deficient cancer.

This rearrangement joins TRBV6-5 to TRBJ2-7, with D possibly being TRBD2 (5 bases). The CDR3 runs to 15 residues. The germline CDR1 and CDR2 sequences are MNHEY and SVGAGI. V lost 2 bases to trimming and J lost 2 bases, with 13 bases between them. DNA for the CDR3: TGTGCCAGCAGTTACCCCGGACTGTACCCCTACGAGCAGTACTTC. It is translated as CASSYPGLYPYEQYF.

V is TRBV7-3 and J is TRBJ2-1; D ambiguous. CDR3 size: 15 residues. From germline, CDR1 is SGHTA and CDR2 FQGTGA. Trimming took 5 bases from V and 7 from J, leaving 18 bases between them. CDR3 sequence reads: CASSLGLARLNEQFF. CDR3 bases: TGTGCCAGCAGCCTAGGCCTGGCGCGCCTTAATGAGCAGTTCTTC.

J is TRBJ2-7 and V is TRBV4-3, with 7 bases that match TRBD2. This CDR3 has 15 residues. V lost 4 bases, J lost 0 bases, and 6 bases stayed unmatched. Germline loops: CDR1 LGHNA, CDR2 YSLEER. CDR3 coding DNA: TGCGCCAGCAGCCCCAGCGGGGTCAACTCCTACGAGCAGTACTTC. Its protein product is CASSPSGVNSYEQYF.

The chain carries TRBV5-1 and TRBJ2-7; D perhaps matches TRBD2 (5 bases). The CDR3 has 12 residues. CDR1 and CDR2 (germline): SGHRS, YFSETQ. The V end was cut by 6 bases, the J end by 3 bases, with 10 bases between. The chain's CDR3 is CASTGMDYEQYF. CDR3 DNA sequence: TGCGCCAGCACGGGAATGGACTACGAGCAGTACTTC.

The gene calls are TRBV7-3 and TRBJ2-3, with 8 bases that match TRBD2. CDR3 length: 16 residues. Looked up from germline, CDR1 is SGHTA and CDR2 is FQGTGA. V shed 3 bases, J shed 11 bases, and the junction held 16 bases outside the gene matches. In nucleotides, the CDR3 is TGTGCCAGCAGCTTCCAAGGGGGACTAGGGAACGGTATGCAGTATTTT. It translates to CASSFQGGLGNGMQYF. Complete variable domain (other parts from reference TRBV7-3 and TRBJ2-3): GAGVSQTPSNKVTEKGKYVELRCDPISGHTALYWYRQSLGQGPEFLIYFQGTGAADDSGLPNDRFFAVRPEGSVSTLKIQRTERGDSAVYLCASSFQGGLGNGMQYFGPGTRLTVL.

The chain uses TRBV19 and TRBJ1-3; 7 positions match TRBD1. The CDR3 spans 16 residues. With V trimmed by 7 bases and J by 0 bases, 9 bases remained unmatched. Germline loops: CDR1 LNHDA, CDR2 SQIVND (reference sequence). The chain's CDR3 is CASTPTGSDSGNTIYF. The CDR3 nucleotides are TGTGCCAGTACCCCGACAGGGTCCGACTCTGGAAACACCATATATTTT.

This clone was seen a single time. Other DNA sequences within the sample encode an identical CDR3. CDR3 residues: CASSPRTSGSTDTQYF. The DNA of the CDR3 is TGTGCCAGCTCTCCGAGGACTAGCGGTAGCACAGATACGCAGTATTTT. The chain carries TRBV18 and TRBJ2-3, with 10 bases identical to TRBD2. Trimming cost V 6 bases and J 0 bases; bases outside gene matches: 6. CDR1 KGHSH and CDR2 LQKENI come from the germline V gene. This CDR3 comprises 16 residues.

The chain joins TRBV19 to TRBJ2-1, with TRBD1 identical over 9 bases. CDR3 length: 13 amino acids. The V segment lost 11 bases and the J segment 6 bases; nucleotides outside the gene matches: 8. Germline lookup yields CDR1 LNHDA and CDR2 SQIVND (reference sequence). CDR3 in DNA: TGTGCCGTGGGGACAGGGCGGTTCAATGAGCAGTTCTTC. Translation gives CAVGTGRFNEQFF.